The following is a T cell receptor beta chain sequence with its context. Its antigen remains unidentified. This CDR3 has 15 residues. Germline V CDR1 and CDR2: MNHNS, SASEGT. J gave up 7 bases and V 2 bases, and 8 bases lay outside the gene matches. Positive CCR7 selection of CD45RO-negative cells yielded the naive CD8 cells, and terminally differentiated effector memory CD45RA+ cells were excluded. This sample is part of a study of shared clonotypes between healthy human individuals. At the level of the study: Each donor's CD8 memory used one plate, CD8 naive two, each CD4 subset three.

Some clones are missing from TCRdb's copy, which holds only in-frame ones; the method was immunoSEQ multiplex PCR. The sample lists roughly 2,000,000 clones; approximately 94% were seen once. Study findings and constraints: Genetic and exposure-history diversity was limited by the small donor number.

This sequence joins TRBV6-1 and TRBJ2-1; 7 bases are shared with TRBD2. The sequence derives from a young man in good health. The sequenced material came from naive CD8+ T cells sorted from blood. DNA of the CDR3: TGTGCCAGCAGTGAATGGGGGAGGGCGGGAAATGAGCAGTTCTTC. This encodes CASSEWGRAGNEQFF.